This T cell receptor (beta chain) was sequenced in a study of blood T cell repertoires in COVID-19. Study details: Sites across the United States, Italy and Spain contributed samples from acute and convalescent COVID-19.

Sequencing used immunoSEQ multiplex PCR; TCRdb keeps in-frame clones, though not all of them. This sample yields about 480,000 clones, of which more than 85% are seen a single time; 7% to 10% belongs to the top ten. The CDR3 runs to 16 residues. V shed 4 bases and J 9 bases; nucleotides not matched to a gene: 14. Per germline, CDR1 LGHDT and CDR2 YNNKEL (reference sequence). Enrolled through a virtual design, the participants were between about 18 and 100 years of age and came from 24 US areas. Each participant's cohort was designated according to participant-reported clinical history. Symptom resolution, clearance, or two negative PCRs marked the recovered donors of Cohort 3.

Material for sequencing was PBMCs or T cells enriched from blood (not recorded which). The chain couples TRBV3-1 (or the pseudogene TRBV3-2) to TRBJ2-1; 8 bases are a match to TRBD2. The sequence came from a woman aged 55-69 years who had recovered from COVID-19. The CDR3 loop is CASSLGPSGWGGEQFF. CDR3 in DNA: TGTGCCAGCAGCCTCGGGCCTAGCGGGTGGGGAGGTGAGCAGTTCTTC.